This record concerns one T cell receptor (beta chain) sequence. Its cognate antigen is unknown. At one boundary the junction diverges from the germline segment, which might be a read error. TCR beta cDNA libraries included unique molecular identifiers. One entry per CDR3 protein, called by TCRdb with MiXCR from the PCR reads. The sample lists 820,000 or so distinct CDR3 sequences; approximately 53% were seen once. The sample originates from a study of post-analysis software for immune sequencing data. Germline V gene data show CDR1 as SGHTA and CDR2 as FQGNSA. There are 15 residues in the CDR3. Study-level points and caveats: Higher frequency in patients than in controls was seen for roughly five TRBV segments, with TRBV5-6, TRBV5-1 and TRBV20-1 among them.

The chain combines TRBV7-2 with TRBJ2-5; 9 bases line up with TRBD2. The sequenced sample consisted of blood. This receptor was identified in a girl aged 10-17 years with multiple sclerosis. The CDR3 loop is CASSLVAGGEETKYF. The CDR3 DNA is TGTGCCAGCAGCTTAGTGGCGGGAGGGGAAGAGACCAAGTACTTC.